One sample yielded the 27 T cell receptor beta chains listed below, sequenced in a study of T-cell reconstitution after alpha-beta-depleted transplantation in children. Unique molecular identifiers were built into the TCRbeta library. TCRdb independently ran MiXCR on the PCR reads; one entry per CDR3 protein. The sample records a few hundred thousand distinct CDR3 sequences, approximately 30% being singletons. The sequenced sample was PBMCs, obtained before TCRalphabeta/CD19-depleted stem cell transplant. These receptors were collected from a boy younger than two with Wiskott-Aldrich syndrome, due to receive a stem cell transplant.

This clonotype was observed a handful of times. J is TRBJ2-7 and V is TRBV12-3 or TRBV12-4; D gene uncertain. Trimming removed 6 bases from V and 4 bases from J, with 7 bases in between. The CDR3 runs to 11 residues. The CDR3 DNA reads as TGTGCCAGCAGCAGAGTTTACGAGCAGTACTTC. It encodes CASSRVYEQYF.

This clonotype was picked up a small number of times. The CDR3 reads CASSFGLRMGQETQYF. CDR3 nucleotide sequence: TGTGCCAGCAGCTTTGGGTTGCGGATGGGGCAAGAGACCCAGTACTTC. V usage is TRBV5-6 and J usage is TRBJ2-5; D not resolved. CDR1 and CDR2 from the germline V gene are SGHDT and YYEEEE. CDR3 length: 16 amino acids. Trimming left V 2 bases short and J 2 bases short, with 16 bases between.

This clonotype showed up just a few times. The chain is built from TRBV12-3 or TRBV12-4 and TRBJ1-5, with unresolved D. Trimming shortened V by 5 bases and J by 0 bases, and 5 bases separated the two germline ends. CDR3 length equals 13 residues. The DNA for the CDR3 is TGTGCCAGCAGTGGTTATAGCAATCAGCCCCAGCATTTT. It yields the protein CASSGYSNQPQHF.

The J gene is TRBJ2-1, the V gene TRBV12-3 or TRBV12-4; D ambiguous. Trimming took 3 bases from V and 2 from J, leaving 8 bases between them. The CDR3 length is 14 residues. CDR3 region: CASSLTRTYNEQFF. As DNA, the CDR3 is TGTGCCAGCAGTTTGACCCGAACCTACAATGAGCAGTTCTTC.

V gene TRBV28 combines with J gene TRBJ1-1; D call uncertain. This CDR3 contains 14 residues. V was cut by 2 bases and J by 2 bases, with 9 bases left in between. The germline gives CDR1 MDHEN, CDR2 SYDVKM. CDR3 amino acids: CASSLDNLNTEAFF. The CDR3 bases are TGTGCCAGCAGTTTAGACAATTTAAACACTGAAGCTTTCTTT.

The chain combines TRBV27 with TRBJ2-1; the D gene could be TRBD1 or TRBD2 (5 bases each). CDR1 MNHEY and CDR2 SMNVEV come from the germline V gene (reference sequence). V lost 2 bases, J lost 2 bases, and 10 bases lay in between. The CDR3 totals 15 residues. The CDR3 is CASSLGREPYNEQFF. The DNA for the CDR3 is TGTGCCAGCAGTTTAGGCAGGGAGCCCTACAATGAGCAGTTCTTC.

The genes are TRBV27 and TRBJ1-5, with D unclear. CDR3 length equals 13 residues. Germline CDR1 MNHEY, CDR2 SMNVEV (reference sequence). V dropped 4 bases and J dropped 4 bases, with 8 bases sitting between them. This CDR3 is CASSWEVNQPQHF. DNA of the CDR3: TGTGCCAGCAGTTGGGAGGTAAATCAGCCCCAGCATTTT.

J is TRBJ1-2 and V is TRBV7-2, with a tentative D call TRBD1 (5 bases). Per the germline V gene, CDR1 is SGHTA and CDR2 is FQGNSA. Trimming removed 2 bases at V and 8 bases at J, with 12 bases between. The CDR3 is 13 residues long. CDR3 amino acids: CASSLRQTVGYTF. CDR3 in DNA: TGTGCCAGCAGCTTAAGGCAGACAGTGGGCTACACCTTC.

Worth noting for this clonotype: Being one base from a much bigger clone, this may be a read error. The rearrangement joins TRBV6-5 to TRBJ2-4; 11 nucleotides line up with TRBD2. Germline assignment: CDR1 MNHEY and CDR2 SVGAGI. CDR3 size: 17 residues. The CDR3 spells CASSLLGTSGVKNSQYF. In DNA, the CDR3 is TGTGCCAGCAGTTTATTAGGGACTAGCGGAGTTAAAAACAGTCAGTACTTC.

This clonotype was observed a handful of times. This sequence joins TRBV18 and TRBJ2-5, with 11 bases matching TRBD1. Germline V lookup: CDR1 KGHSH, CDR2 LQKENI. With 2 bases clipped from V and 3 bases from J, the junction kept 2 bases outside the gene matches. CDR3 length equals 15 residues. This chain's CDR3 is CASSPTGQGEETQYF. The CDR3 DNA follows: TGTGCCAGCTCACCAACGGGACAGGGGGAAGAGACCCAGTACTTC.

V gene TRBV5-1 combines with J gene TRBJ2-1; TRBD1 might be the D (6 bases). The V gene lost 0 bases and the J gene lost 6 bases, with 13 bases spanning the gap. The CDR3 spans 15 residues. The germline V gene encodes CDR1 SGHRS and CDR2 YFSETQ. CDR3 coding DNA: TGCGCCAGCAGCTTGGGGGGGCTGGGGTCCAATGAGCAGTTCTTC. Its translation: CASSLGGLGSNEQFF.

This clonotype showed up just a few times. The chain links TRBV5-1 to TRBJ2-1; 8 bases align to TRBD1. The V segment lost 4 bases and the J segment 5 bases; nucleotides outside the gene matches: 5. This CDR3 is built from 14 residues. Germline lookup yields CDR1 SGHRS and CDR2 YFSETQ. CDR3 sequence: CASSLDRANNEQFF. Here the CDR3 DNA reads TGCGCCAGCAGCCTGGACAGGGCCAACAATGAGCAGTTCTTC. The full variable domain, in which reference TRBV5-1 and TRBJ2-1 provide the parts outside the CDR3, is KAGVTQTPRYLIKTRGQQVTLSCSPISGHRSVSWYQQTPGQGLQFLFEYFSETQRNKGNFPGRFSGRQFSNSRSEMNVSTLELGDSALYLCASSLDRANNEQFFGPGTRLTVL.

This clonotype showed up just a few times. The chain recombines TRBV7-6 with TRBJ2-1, with a possible D match to TRBD1 (6 bases). This CDR3 contains 16 residues. The germline gives CDR1 SGHVS, CDR2 FNYEAQ. The V end was cut by 1 base, the J end by 2 bases, with 12 bases between. In DNA, the CDR3 is TGTGCCAGCAGCTTAGGAACCTGGGACACCTACAATGAGCAGTTCTTC. Its protein is CASSLGTWDTYNEQFF.

In this sample, this clonotype turned up a few times. The chain recombines TRBV15 with TRBJ1-5; no firm D call. V was trimmed by 0 bases and J by 2 bases, leaving 5 bases between them. This CDR3 spans 14 amino acids. From germline, CDR1 is LNHNV and CDR2 YYDKDF (reference sequence). DNA for the CDR3: TGTGCCACCAGCAGAGATCAGGGCAATCAGCCCCAGCATTTT. It encodes CATSRDQGNQPQHF. Combining the CDR3 with reference TRBV15 and TRBJ1-5 gives the whole variable domain DAMVIQNPRYQVTQFGKPVTLSCSQTLNHNVMYWYQQKSSQAPKLLFHYYDKDFNNEADTPDNFQSRRPNTSFCFLDIRSPGLGDTAMYLCATSRDQGNQPQHFGDGTRLSIL.

The genes are TRBV20-1 and TRBJ2-3; 11 bases match TRBD2. V lost 6 bases to trimming and J lost 5 bases; unmatched junction nucleotides: 13. The CDR3 covers 16 residues. From germline, CDR1 is DFQATT and CDR2 SNEGSKA (reference sequence). Written as DNA, the CDR3 is TGCAGTGCCTTCGCCATCTCCGGACTAGCGGGAGATACGCAGTATTTT. Protein: CSAFAISGLAGDTQYF.

The rearrangement joins TRBV2 to TRBJ2-1, with 13 bases matching TRBD2. Germline assignment: CDR1 SNHLY and CDR2 FYNNEI. The CDR3 sequence is 17 residues long. V was clipped by 6 bases and J by 1 base; unmatched bases: 6. In DNA, the CDR3 is TGTGCCAGCAGAGGACTAGCGGGAGAAGGGTCCTACAATGAGCAGTTCTTC. Amino acid sequence: CASRGLAGEGSYNEQFF.

This clonotype has just a few counts. CDR3 sequence reads: CASSWGQGPYNEQFF. Here the CDR3 DNA reads TGCGCCAGCAGCTGGGGACAGGGACCCTACAATGAGCAGTTCTTC. The chain is built from TRBV5-1 and TRBJ2-1; 9 bases agree with TRBD1. Germline V lookup: CDR1 SGHRS, CDR2 YFSETQ. The length of the CDR3 is 15 residues. After removal of 3 bases from V and 2 bases from J, the junction contained 3 bases not matched to a gene.

V is TRBV5-1 and J is TRBJ1-1; weak D call: TRBD1 (5 bases). The CDR3 runs 15 residues. Germline CDR1 SGHRS, CDR2 YFSETQ. The V gene lost 3 bases and the J gene lost 0 bases, with 12 bases spanning the gap. CDR3 nucleotides: TGCGCCAGCAGCTCTCTCAGGGTCATGAACACTGAAGCTTTCTTT. It is translated as CASSSLRVMNTEAFF.

The chain combines TRBV9 with TRBJ1-5; 10 bases are shared with TRBD1. The junction had 13 bases not matched to a gene; V was cut back by 4 bases and J by 3 bases. This CDR3 spans 18 amino acids. Germline-derived CDR1 and CDR2 are SGDLS and YYNGEE. CDR3 sequence: CASSPDDRGPRHNQPQHF. The CDR3 DNA is TGTGCCAGCAGCCCAGATGACAGGGGGCCGCGGCACAATCAGCCCCAGCATTTT.

The chain has TRBV9 and TRBJ2-7; weak D call: TRBD2 (6 bases). This CDR3 spans 14 amino acids. Germline loops: CDR1 SGDLS, CDR2 YYNGEE. V was cut by 0 bases and J by 6 bases, with 13 bases left in between. The CDR3 coding sequence is TGTGCCAGCAGCGTAGAACTCTTGGGGGGCGAGCAGTACTTC. Amino acid sequence: CASSVELLGGEQYF.

With respect to this clonotype: One end of the junction varies from germline; a read error may be responsible. The chain carries TRBV5-5 and TRBJ2-7; 8 nucleotides line up with TRBD1. The CDR3 extends over 14 amino acids. In germline, CDR1 is SGHKS, CDR2 YYEKEE (reference sequence). For the CDR3, the DNA is TGTGCCAGCAGCGCCGGGACAGGCACCTACGCGCAGTACTTC. Its translation: CASSAGTGTYAQYF. The entire variable domain, with the rest obtained from reference TRBV5-5 and TRBJ2-7, is as follows: DAGVTQSPTHLIKTRGQQVTLRCSPISGHKSVSWYQQVLGQGPQFIFQYYEKEERGRGNFPDRFSARQFPNYSSELNVNALLLGDSALYLCASSAGTGTYAQYFGPGTRLTVT.

This clonotype was found a few times. The rearrangement links TRBV29-1 to TRBJ1-3; D is undetermined. V was clipped by 2 bases and J by 0 bases, with 5 bases between them. Germline lookup yields CDR1 SQVTM and CDR2 ANQGSEA. The CDR3 sequence is 13 residues long. CDR3 sequence reads: CSVEYISGNTIYF. CDR3 sequence (DNA): TGCAGCGTTGAATACATCTCTGGAAACACCATATATTTT. Looking up the rest from reference TRBV29-1 and TRBJ1-3 gives the full variable domain: SAVISQKPSRDICQRGTSLTIQCQVDSQVTMMFWYRQQPGQSLTLIATANQGSEATYESGFVIDKFPISRPNLTFSTLTVSNMSPEDSSIYLCSVEYISGNTIYFGEGSWLTVV.

The chain is built from TRBV6-2 or TRBV6-3 and TRBJ2-3; D is unclear. The V end was cut by 7 bases, the J end by 5 bases, with 4 bases between. The germline gives CDR1 MNHEY, CDR2 SVGEGT. The CDR3 extends over 10 amino acids. DNA of the CDR3: TGTGCCAGCATAGGAGATACGCAGTATTTT. Translation gives CASIGDTQYF.

This clonotype was seen more than once but under ten times. V and J are TRBV10-3 and TRBJ2-7; 10 nucleotides match TRBD2. There are 13 residues in the CDR3. J was trimmed by 3 bases and V by 6 bases; bases with no gene match: 2. The germline V gene has CDR1 ENHRY and CDR2 SYGVKD. The CDR3 region has the DNA TGTGCCATCAGCCGGACTAGCGGCTACGAGCAGTACTTC. Translation: CAISRTSGYEQYF.

This clonotype came up a few times. The genes are TRBV5-1 and TRBJ2-1; 12 bases match TRBD2. Germline V gene data show CDR1 as SGHRS and CDR2 as YFSETQ. V lost 4 bases and J lost 5; bases outside the gene matches: 4. The CDR3 has 15 residues. This chain's CDR3 is CASSPWTSGNNEQFF. CDR3 DNA: TGCGCCAGCAGCCCATGGACTAGCGGGAACAATGAGCAGTTCTTC. Variable domain in full (rest from reference TRBV5-1 and TRBJ2-1): KAGVTQTPRYLIKTRGQQVTLSCSPISGHRSVSWYQQTPGQGLQFLFEYFSETQRNKGNFPGRFSGRQFSNSRSEMNVSTLELGDSALYLCASSPWTSGNNEQFFGPGTRLTVL.

This clonotype has just a few counts. One junction end does not reproduce the germline sequence, and a read error may be involved. The CDR3 nucleotides are TGTGCCAGCAGCCCCTGGAGAACAGGGGAAGACACCCAGTACTTC. As protein: CASSPWRTGEDTQYF. The V call is TRBV9, the J call TRBJ2-5, with TRBD1 matching 7 bases. CDR1 and CDR2 from the germline V gene are SGDLS and YYNGEE. The CDR3 is 15 residues long. Combining the CDR3 with reference TRBV9 and TRBJ2-5 gives the whole variable domain DSGVTQTPKHLITATGQRVTLRCSPRSGDLSVYWYQQSLDQGLQFLIQYYNGEERAKGNILERFSAQQFPDLHSELNLSSLELGDSALYFCASSPWRTGEDTQYFGPGTRLLVL.

This clonotype was counted many times. V and J are TRBV5-1 and TRBJ2-1; unclear D gene. V was trimmed by 0 bases and J by 9 bases, leaving 7 bases between them. This CDR3 is built from 12 residues. CDR1 and CDR2 (germline): SGHRS, YFSETQ. The CDR3 region has the DNA TGCGCCAGCAGCTTGGGTCGAAGTGAGCAGTTCTTC. This sequence encodes CASSLGRSEQFF.